This T cell receptor beta chain was found in a study of spatial heterogeneity in lung cancer (dated by TCRdb to the late 2010s). About the full investigation: More beta-chain than alpha-chain transcripts were consistently detected, likely reflecting higher beta-chain transcript abundance. At surgery, some 220 tumor regions, almost 65 matched nontumor lung samples and some 54 PBMC samples were TCR-sequenced for both alpha and beta chains. Nonsynonymous mutation counts, determined by whole-exome sequencing of tumor tissue, were related to TCR repertoire features. In the raw uncorrected reads, each unique combination of TCR and UMI appeared more than ten times on average. The study quantitatively compared TCR alpha and beta repertoires across multiple tumor regions, matched nontumor lung and blood in non-small cell lung cancer. General conclusions and limits of the study: Ubiquitous expanded tumor TCRs showed up in blood more often at tumor resection than at routine follow-up. Confirming at a functional level the hypothesis that regional TCRs recognize regional mutations was considered to require additional single-cell paired TCR alpha and beta sequencing.

Sample time point, as interpreted from the label and publication: sample taken at primary tumor resection. The donors were 72 patients from the lung TRACERx cohort who had early-stage, untreated non-small cell lung cancer. Whole RNA extracted from tumor and nontumor lung tissue, or from cryopreserved PBMC samples, was used for TCR sequencing without cell sorting. Patients were selected for TCR sequencing only if sufficient RNA was available from at least two tumor regions. The library relied on 5' RACE. Sequencing used a NextSeq 500. To allow correction of PCR and sequencing errors, the TCR library protocol tagged every TCR cDNA molecule with a unique molecular identifier. Processing in the source paper ran as follows. TCR identification, UMI-based error correction and CDR3 extraction were all carried out with Decombinator tools. Expanded TCRs were defined as those above a frequency of 2 per 1,000, corresponding to the top 1% of the tumor frequency distribution. Renyi diversity was computed with the R vegan package after each repertoire had been subsampled 100 times to 5,000 TCRs. CDR3 similarity networks were constructed using string-kernel similarity of amino acid triplets, with links drawn between CDR3s whose pairwise similarity was above 0.82. Using fastp at Q25 and MiXCR, TCRdb reprocessed the public reads and kept productive beta chains. Each entry is one CDR3 protein sequence, shown with its most common DNA and genes. These V and J calls derive from TCRdb rather than the authors' analysis. The sample data list 40,000 or so distinct CDR3 sequences, and around 7.5% of these were observed just once. Under 30% of the sample is in the top ten clones.

This clonotype is considered medium-sized (0.01 to 0.1%). Its target antigen remains unknown. Within one base of it there is no much larger clone, and no base qualities were kept. The CDR3 numbers 13 residues from cysteine through phenylalanine. Only the CDR3 DNA is retained, 39 bases long and in frame from the first base. V gives up 2 bases and J gives up 5 bases, and the segment between their germline ends measures 7 bases. In the germline V gene, CDR1 corresponds to SGHTA and CDR2 to FQGNSA. The V and J genes are TRBV7-2 and TRBJ1-5; the D gene is unclear. The clonotype was recovered from a male donor with early-stage non-small cell lung cancer. Sample: PBMCs, taken at surgery. CDR3 sequence: CASSLQVDQPQHF. In nucleotide form, the sequence is TGTGCCAGCAGCTTACAGGTCGATCAGCCCCAGCATTTT.